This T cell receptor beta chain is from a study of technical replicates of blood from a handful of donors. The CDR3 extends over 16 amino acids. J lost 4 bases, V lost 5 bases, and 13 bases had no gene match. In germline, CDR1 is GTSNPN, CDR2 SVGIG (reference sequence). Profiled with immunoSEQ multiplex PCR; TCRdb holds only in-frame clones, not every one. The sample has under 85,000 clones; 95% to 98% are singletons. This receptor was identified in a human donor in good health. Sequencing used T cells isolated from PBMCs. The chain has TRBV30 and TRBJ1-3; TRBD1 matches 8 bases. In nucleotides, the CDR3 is TGTGCCTGGGCCCCAGGGACAGGTCTTTTAGGAAACACCATATATTTT. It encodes CAWAPGTGLLGNTIYF.